These 27 T cell receptor beta chains came from one sample sequenced in a study of T cells after somatic rescue of genetic block (dated by TCRdb to 2020 to 2022). Library preparation employed the immunoSEQ multiplex PCR assay. Sourced from immuneACCESS, this table was stored by TCRdb with only in-frame sequences that have V and J called. A share of the clones is absent; for the studies checked, an unresolved V gene accounts for under half, and the remainder has no known explanation. The sample includes 55,000 to 70,000 clones, with around 93% observed a single time. The top ten clonotypes cover about 2.7% of the sample. The specimen was peripheral blood mononuclear cells (PBMCs). The receptors originated from a man aged 35-49 years.

The CDR3 coding sequence is TGTGCCAGCAGTTACGGACAGGGTGGCTACGAGCAGTACTTC. Protein: CASSYGQGGYEQYF. The rearrangement uses TRBV28 and TRBJ2-7, with 8 bases that match TRBD1. J gave up 3 bases and V 4 bases, and 5 bases lay outside the gene matches. CDR1 MDHEN and CDR2 SYDVKM come from the germline V gene. This CDR3 region has 14 residues.

This sequence joins TRBV18 and TRBJ2-7, with a possible D match to TRBD2 (5 bases). Germline lookup yields CDR1 KGHSH and CDR2 LQKENI. The CDR3 loop spans 13 amino acids. The V gene lost 1 base and the J gene lost 2 bases, with 6 bases spanning the gap. The CDR3 DNA follows: TGTGCCAGCTCACCACGAGGGACCTACGAGCAGTACTTC. Protein sequence: CASSPRGTYEQYF.

The chain couples TRBV4-1 to TRBJ2-3; D unclear. Germline V gene sequence: CDR1 MGHRA, CDR2 YSYEKL. V lost 3 bases and J 1 base, leaving 14 bases between the germline ends. This CDR3 has 16 amino acids. The CDR3 DNA reads as TGCGCCAGCAGCCAGCTCGGCCCTTGGGGCACAGATACGCAGTATTTT. It encodes CASSQLGPWGTDTQYF.

The genes are TRBV4-1 and TRBJ2-1, with 16 bases matching TRBD2. This CDR3 is built from 17 residues. CDR1 and CDR2 (germline): MGHRA, YSYEKL. The V segment lost 6 bases and the J segment 4 bases; nucleotides outside the gene matches: 6. CDR3 sequence: CASSRGLAGGRYNEQFF. CDR3 nucleotide sequence: TGCGCCAGCAGTCGGGGACTAGCGGGGGGGCGGTACAATGAGCAGTTCTTC.

This clone has just a few counts. The CDR3 nucleotides are TGTGCCAGCACTAGGACAGGTCGCACCGGGGAGCTGTTTTTT. Its protein is CASTRTGRTGELFF. V is TRBV6-5 and J is TRBJ2-2, with 7 bases fitting TRBD1. Germline-derived CDR1 and CDR2 are MNHEY and SVGAGI. V lost 7 bases, J lost 4 bases, and 6 bases stayed unmatched. The CDR3 consists of 14 residues.

This clone has just one count. J is TRBJ1-1 and V is TRBV29-1; tentative D call: TRBD1 (6 bases). CDR3 length: 14 amino acids. The germline V and J ends were trimmed by 2 bases and 2 bases, with 12 bases remaining between them. Germline CDR1 reads SQVTM; CDR2 reads ANQGSEA. In DNA, the CDR3 is TGCAGCGTTGAACGGGGGGCTCCTAACACTGAAGCTTTCTTT. Translating it yields CSVERGAPNTEAFF.

The rearrangement uses TRBV6-6 and TRBJ1-2; D is unresolved. CDR1 and CDR2 from the germline V gene are MNHNY and SVGAGI (reference sequence). Trimming took 3 bases from V and 4 from J, leaving 9 bases between them. The CDR3 extends over 13 amino acids. CDR3 residues: CASSYDRTYGYTF. DNA for the CDR3: TGTGCCAGCAGTTATGACCGAACCTATGGCTACACCTTC.

The chain is built from TRBV29-1 and TRBJ1-2; possibly TRBD1 for D (6 bases). V was clipped by 3 bases and J by 0 bases, with 8 bases between them. CDR1 is SQVTM and CDR2 is ANQGSEA in the germline V gene. The CDR3 totals 13 residues. CDR3 sequence: CSVEDSSNYGYTF. The CDR3 DNA sequence: TGCAGCGTTGAGGACAGCTCTAACTATGGCTACACCTTC.

This clone has just a few counts. The chain combines TRBV20-1 with TRBJ1-1; D is uncertain. CDR1 and CDR2 from the germline V gene are DFQATT and SNEGSKA (reference sequence). This CDR3 is 11 amino acids long. V was shortened by 2 bases and J by 9 bases, with 10 bases between the two germline ends. The CDR3 is CSARWQGQAFF. The CDR3 region has the DNA TGCAGTGCTAGATGGCAAGGCCAAGCTTTCTTT.

The V gene is TRBV20-1, the J gene TRBJ2-5, with no clear D. Germline V gene data show CDR1 as DFQATT and CDR2 as SNEGSKA (reference sequence). The ends were cut back, 5 bases at V and 5 bases at J, with 6 bases in the middle. The CDR3 has 10 residues. The CDR3 loop reads CSASEETQYF. The CDR3 DNA follows: TGCAGTGCTTCGGAGGAGACCCAGTACTTC.

J is TRBJ2-3 and V is TRBV11-2; either TRBD1 or TRBD2 may fit D (5 bases each). V was clipped by 5 bases and J by 4 bases, with 25 bases between them. The CDR3 is 18 residues long. CDR1 is SGHAT and CDR2 is FQNNGV in the germline V gene. The CDR3 reads CASSRLTRRGLFADTQYF. CDR3 coding DNA: TGTGCCAGCAGCCGTCTTACCCGTCGGGGCCTTTTTGCAGATACGCAGTATTTT.

The J gene is TRBJ2-2, the V gene TRBV4-3, with D possibly matching TRBD2 (6 bases). V was trimmed by 3 bases and J by 4 bases, leaving 12 bases between them. Germline CDR1 LGHNA, CDR2 YSLEER. The CDR3 loop spans 15 amino acids. The CDR3 nucleotides are TGCGCCAGCAGCCATCCGGGAGTGTTCACCGGGGAGCTGTTTTTT. This encodes CASSHPGVFTGELFF.

V and J are TRBV27 and TRBJ1-6; D is ambiguous. V dropped 3 bases and J dropped 7 bases, with 10 bases sitting between them. The germline CDR1 and CDR2 sequences are MNHEY and SMNVEV (reference sequence). The CDR3 has 14 amino acids. The CDR3 reads CASSFGPPNSPLHF. The CDR3 coding sequence is TGTGCCAGCAGTTTCGGGCCGCCAAATTCACCCCTCCACTTT.

The genes are TRBV4-1 and TRBJ1-3, with 7 bases fitting TRBD1. The germline CDR1 and CDR2 sequences are MGHRA and YSYEKL. The CDR3 is 16 amino acids. J was trimmed by 0 bases and V by 2 bases; bases with no gene match: 4. DNA for the CDR3: TGCGCCAGCAGCCAACCCGGGACAGTCTCTGGAAACACCATATATTTT. Residues: CASSQPGTVSGNTIYF.

This rearrangement joins TRBV7-2 to TRBJ2-7; 7 nucleotides agree with TRBD2. Germline assignment: CDR1 SGHTA and CDR2 FQGNSA. The CDR3 totals 15 residues. Trimming at V came to 5 bases and at J to 4 bases, leaving 11 bases not matched to a gene. CDR3 in amino acids: CASSAAAGVSYEQYF. The CDR3 DNA sequence: TGTGCCAGCAGCGCCGCTGCGGGGGTGAGTTACGAGCAGTACTTC.

The chain uses TRBV2 and TRBJ1-5, with D possibly being TRBD1 (5 bases). V was pared by 4 bases and J by 2 bases, with 9 bases between. The CDR3 consists of 14 residues. Looked up from germline, CDR1 is SNHLY and CDR2 is FYNNEI. Written as DNA, the CDR3 is TGTGCCAGCAGTGGAGGGGTTCGCAATCAGCCCCAGCATTTT. Protein sequence: CASSGGVRNQPQHF.

The count of this clone is one. This chain uses TRBV2 with TRBJ2-5, with a tentative D call TRBD1 (6 bases). The CDR3 is 13 residues long. Germline CDR1 is SNHLY and CDR2 is FYNNEI. Trimming removed 7 bases from V and 5 bases from J, with 14 bases in between. The CDR3 is CASNTGLSETQYF. The CDR3, as DNA: TGTGCCAGCAATACAGGGTTATCCGAGACCCAGTACTTC.

The chain uses TRBV2 and TRBJ1-5; no firm D call. Germline CDR1 and CDR2: SNHLY and FYNNEI. The CDR3 spans 15 residues. Trimming stripped 6 bases from V and 2 bases from J, with 14 bases between. The CDR3 nucleotides are TGTGCCAGCAGCCCCGTCCGGCGGGGCAATCAGCCCCAGCATTTT. Its translation: CASSPVRRGNQPQHF. The variable domain in full, completed from reference TRBV2 and TRBJ1-5, reads EPEVTQTPSHQVTQMGQEVILRCVPISNHLYFYWYRQILGQKVEFLVSFYNNEISEKSEIFDDQFSVERPDGSNFTLKIRSTKLEDSAMYFCASSPVRRGNQPQHFGDGTRLSIL.

The chain has TRBV6-1 and TRBJ2-7; 7 bases are a match to TRBD1. CDR1 and CDR2 from the germline V gene are MNHNS and SASEGT. This CDR3 contains 15 residues. V trimming: 4 bases; J trimming: 0 bases; junction bases outside the gene matches: 6. CDR3 loop: CASSVDRVSSYEQYF. In DNA form, the CDR3 reads TGTGCCAGCAGTGTTGACAGGGTTAGCTCCTACGAGCAGTACTTC.

The chain links TRBV5-1 to TRBJ2-1, with D tentatively TRBD2 (6 bases). In germline, CDR1 is SGHRS, CDR2 YFSETQ. This CDR3 has 14 residues. The V and J ends lost 0 bases and 7 bases respectively, with 11 bases between them. The CDR3 region is CASSLEGAGNEQFF. CDR3 coding DNA: TGCGCCAGCAGCTTGGAAGGGGCGGGGAATGAGCAGTTCTTC.

The chain combines TRBV14 with TRBJ2-6; 9 nucleotides agree with TRBD1. CDR1 is SGHDN, CDR2 FVKESK, per germline. Trimming at V came to 2 bases and at J to 13 bases, leaving 12 bases not matched to a gene. The CDR3 length is 16 residues. CDR3 in amino acids: CASSQPPGTGSPVLTF. In nucleotides, the CDR3 is TGTGCCAGCAGCCAACCGCCCGGGACAGGGAGCCCAGTCCTGACTTTC. The whole variable domain, remainder taken from reference TRBV14 and TRBJ2-6, is EAGVTQFPSHSVIEKGQTVTLRCDPISGHDNLYWYRRVMGKEIKFLLHFVKESKQDESGMPNNRFLAERTGGTYSTLKVQPAELEDSGVYFCASSQPPGTGSPVLTFGAGSRLTVL.

This clone was found a few times. V usage is TRBV28 and J usage is TRBJ2-2; 13 nucleotides line up with TRBD2. Germline-derived CDR1 and CDR2 are MDHEN and SYDVKM. This CDR3 has 17 amino acids. The V segment lost 8 bases and the J segment 9 bases; nucleotides outside the gene matches: 15. The CDR3, as DNA: TGTGCCAGCGGACAAATCTCCGGGACTAGCGGGAAGCGGGAGCTGTTTTTT. It specifies CASGQISGTSGKRELFF.

The chain uses TRBV6-6 and TRBJ2-5; the D gene is possibly TRBD2 (6 bases). The CDR3 has 14 residues. CDR1 is MNHNY, CDR2 SVGAGI, per germline (reference sequence). Trimming stripped 6 bases from V and 1 base from J, with 12 bases between. The CDR3 is CASRPGLLQETQYF. Here the CDR3 DNA reads TGTGCCAGCAGGCCCGGACTACTCCAAGAGACCCAGTACTTC.

About this clone itself: Relative to the germline gene, one junction end is altered; a read error may explain this. For the CDR3, the DNA is TGTGCCAGCTCACTGAATTCTTCCCCGGTTTTT. This gives the protein CASSLNSSPVF. The J gene is TRBJ1-4, the V gene TRBV18, with unresolved D. From germline, CDR1 is KGHSH and CDR2 LQKENI. This CDR3 is 11 amino acids long.

The chain employs TRBV5-8 and TRBJ1-2; 7 nucleotides agree with TRBD1. The CDR3 totals 14 residues. Germline CDR1 reads SGHTS; CDR2 reads YDEGEE. V dropped 5 bases and J dropped 4; count of bases not matched to a gene: 8. The CDR3, as DNA: TGTGCCAGCAGGCAGGGACAGCTAGGCTATGGCTACACCTTC. Its protein is CASRQGQLGYGYTF.

V and J are TRBV28 and TRBJ2-7, with 10 bases matching TRBD1. Looked up from germline, CDR1 is MDHEN and CDR2 is SYDVKM. The CDR3 has 14 residues. The trim removed 8 bases at V and 7 bases at J, leaving 11 bases unmatched. Here the CDR3 reads CASGYSTGGREQYF. The CDR3, as DNA: TGTGCCAGCGGGTACTCGACAGGGGGCAGAGAGCAGTACTTC.

This clone was found once. This sequence joins TRBV5-1 and TRBJ2-7; tentatively, D is TRBD1 (6 bases). Trimming stripped 4 bases from V and 0 bases from J, with 17 bases between. The CDR3 loop spans 16 amino acids. Germline V gene lookup returns CDR1 SGHRS and CDR2 YFSETQ. The CDR3, as DNA: TGCGCCAGCAGCCGCTTCGGGGACACGAGCTCCTACGAGCAGTACTTC. Amino acid sequence: CASSRFGDTSSYEQYF. Looking up the rest from reference TRBV5-1 and TRBJ2-7 gives the full variable domain: KAGVTQTPRYLIKTRGQQVTLSCSPISGHRSVSWYQQTPGQGLQFLFEYFSETQRNKGNFPGRFSGRQFSNSRSEMNVSTLELGDSALYLCASSRFGDTSSYEQYFGPGTRLTVT.